The next 5 T cell receptor beta chains were all read from a single sample in a study of post-analysis software for immune sequencing data. Study-level results: Included in a set of several TRBV segments more frequent in patients than controls were TRBV5-6, TRBV5-1 and TRBV20-1.

These receptors lack a known antigen. Built from TCR beta cDNA, the libraries had unique molecular identifiers in them. MiXCR, applied by TCRdb to the PCR reads, yields one record per CDR3 protein. In the table there are hundreds of thousands of distinct CDR3 sequences, 55% to 70% of which are singletons. Input material: blood. The receptors stem from a girl aged 2 to 10 with multiple sclerosis.

Concerning this clonotype: One junction end disagrees with the germline gene, perhaps due to a read error. V usage is TRBV20-1 and J usage is TRBJ2-1; a weak D match, TRBD2 (5 bases). This CDR3 is 15 amino acids long. Per germline, CDR1 DFQATT and CDR2 SNEGSKA (reference sequence). Here the CDR3 reads CSTRDIGKTYNEQFF. DNA for the CDR3: TGCAGTACTAGAGATATTGGGAAGACCTACAATGAGCAGTTCTTC.

This chain joins TRBV20-1 and TRBJ2-1; 9 bases agree with TRBD1. Germline V gene data show CDR1 as DFQATT and CDR2 as SNEGSKA (reference sequence). There are 15 residues in the CDR3. After removal of 0 bases from V and 7 bases from J, the junction contained 7 bases not matched to a gene. The CDR3 nucleotides are TGCAGTGCTAGAGATGGGGACAGGGTCGCAAATGAGCAGTTCTTC. Its protein is CSARDGDRVANEQFF.

This chain links TRBV9 with TRBJ2-1; 12 bases align to TRBD2. V shed 0 bases, J shed 9 bases, and the junction held 13 bases outside the gene matches. Germline lookup yields CDR1 SGDLS and CDR2 YYNGEE. The CDR3 has 18 residues. CDR3 coding DNA: TGTGCCAGCAGCGTAGAACTAGCGGGAGGCAACATAGGCAGTGAGCAGTTCTTC. Its protein is CASSVELAGGNIGSEQFF.

The rearrangement uses TRBV12-3 or TRBV12-4 and TRBJ2-1; 15 nucleotides align to TRBD2. Losses at the gene ends were 4 bases for V and 9 bases for J; bases not matched to a gene: 4. The length of the CDR3 is 15 residues. The CDR3 bases are TGTGCCAGCAGTTCGGGACTAGCGGGAGGAGGTGAGCAGTTCTTC. Translation: CASSSGLAGGGEQFF.

This clonotype was counted between two and nine times. The CDR3 nucleotides are TGTGCCAGCAGTTTAGCTGCAATAAATCCCACAGATACGCAGTATTTT. It is translated as CASSLAAINPTDTQYF. The V call is TRBV6-5, the J call TRBJ2-3; D gene ambiguous. The germline gives CDR1 MNHEY, CDR2 SVGAGI. V gave up 4 bases and J gave up 2 bases, with 16 bases separating them. The CDR3 totals 16 residues.